The TCR beta chain described here comes from a study of T-cell reconstitution after alpha-beta-depleted transplantation in children. This clonotype occurred many times. Molecular barcoding with unique molecular identifiers was used for the TCRbeta library. TCRdb recomputed calls from the PCR reads with MiXCR, one row per CDR3 protein. The table has more than 85,000 distinct CDR3 sequences, about 9.4% seen once. The CDR3 is 15 amino acids. With V trimmed by 4 bases and J by 8 bases, 6 bases remained unmatched. The chain uses TRBV12-3 or TRBV12-4 and TRBJ1-6; TRBD1 matches 9 bases. The sequence was collected from a human donor who donated a stem cell graft to a child with acute lymphoblastic leukemia. The sequencing here drew on PBMCs from the stem cell graft donor, taken from the stem cell graft. CDR3 sequence: CASSSGQGFHSPLHF. CDR3 DNA sequence: TGTGCCAGCAGTTCTGGACAGGGGTTTCATTCACCCCTCCACTTT.